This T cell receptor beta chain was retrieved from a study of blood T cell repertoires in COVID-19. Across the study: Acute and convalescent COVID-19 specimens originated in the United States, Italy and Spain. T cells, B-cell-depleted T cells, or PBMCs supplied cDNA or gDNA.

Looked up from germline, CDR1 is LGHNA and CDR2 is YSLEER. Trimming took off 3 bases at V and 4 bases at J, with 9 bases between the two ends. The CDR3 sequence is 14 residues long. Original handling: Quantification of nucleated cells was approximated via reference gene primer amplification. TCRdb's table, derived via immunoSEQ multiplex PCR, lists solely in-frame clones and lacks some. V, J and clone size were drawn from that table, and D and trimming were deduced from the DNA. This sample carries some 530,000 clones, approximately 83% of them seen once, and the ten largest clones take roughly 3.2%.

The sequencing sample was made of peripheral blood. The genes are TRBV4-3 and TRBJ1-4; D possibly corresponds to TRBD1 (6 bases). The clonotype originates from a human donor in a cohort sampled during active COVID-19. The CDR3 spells CASSQRGINEKLFF. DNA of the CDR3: TGCGCCAGCAGCCAGAGGGGGATTAATGAAAAACTGTTTTTT.